The 13 T cell receptor beta chains listed next were all sequenced from one sample in a study of blood T cell repertoires in COVID-19. Data came from immunoSEQ multiplex PCR; TCRdb stores just in-frame clones and leaves some out. Altogether fewer than 100,000 clones are present, about 80% being singletons, with the ten largest covering 24%. Material for sequencing was peripheral blood. The receptor set was obtained from a man aged 65-85 years with acute or convalescent COVID-19.

This clone was detected a few times. CDR3 region: CSVEDPGNTMNTEAFF. The CDR3 nucleotides read TGCAGCGTTGAAGATCCGGGTAACACGATGAACACTGAAGCTTTCTTT. The V gene is TRBV29-1, the J gene TRBJ1-1; D unclear. Between the trimmed V and J ends, which lost 0 bases and 0 bases, there was a span of 14 bases. Germline V gene sequence: CDR1 SQVTM, CDR2 ANQGSEA. This CDR3 has 16 residues.

The chain employs TRBV19 and TRBJ1-1, with TRBD1 matching 8 bases. CDR1 is LNHDA, CDR2 SQIVND, per germline (reference sequence). Germline trimming cut 2 bases from V and 5 bases from J; bases unmatched to any gene: 16. The CDR3 has 18 residues. This CDR3 reads CASSIPAGQGARRTEAFF. The CDR3 bases are TGTGCCAGTAGTATACCGGCGGGGCAGGGGGCGCGAAGGACTGAAGCTTTCTTT.

The chain uses TRBV5-1 and TRBJ2-1; TRBD2 aligns across 11 bases. The germline V gene encodes CDR1 SGHRS and CDR2 YFSETQ. CDR3 length equals 19 residues. Trimming removed 0 bases from V and 0 bases from J; junction bases left unmatched: 8. CDR3 DNA sequence: TGCGCCAGCAGCTTGGTCGGGACTAGCGGTTCTAGCTCCTACAATGAGCAGTTCTTC. Encoded protein: CASSLVGTSGSSSYNEQFF.

This rearrangement joins TRBV15 to TRBJ2-7; weak D call: TRBD1 (7 bases). The germline CDR1 and CDR2 sequences are LNHNV and YYDKDF (reference sequence). Trimming took off 0 bases at V and 7 bases at J, with 19 bases between the two ends. The CDR3 is 16 residues long. In nucleotides, the CDR3 is TGTGCCACCAGCAGAGATCTCGCAGGGGGGTCTCGGGAGCAGTACTTC. It translates to CATSRDLAGGSREQYF. Based on the CDR3 plus reference TRBV15 and TRBJ2-7, the full variable domain is DAMVIQNPRYQVTQFGKPVTLSCSQTLNHNVMYWYQQKSSQAPKLLFHYYDKDFNNEADTPDNFQSRRPNTSFCFLDIRSPGLGDTAMYLCATSRDLAGGSREQYFGPGTRLTVT.

The V gene is TRBV2, the J gene TRBJ1-2; TRBD1 agrees at 12 bases. V gave up 6 bases and J gave up 4 bases; unmatched junction bases: 6. Germline V lookup: CDR1 SNHLY, CDR2 FYNNEI. The CDR3 consists of 15 residues. The CDR3 region is CASSGTGGISYGYTF. DNA for the CDR3: TGTGCCAGCAGCGGGACAGGGGGCATTAGCTATGGCTACACCTTC.

The chain carries TRBV12-5 and TRBJ2-1; 7 nucleotides agree with TRBD2. Per germline, CDR1 LGHNT and CDR2 FRNRAP. V was clipped by 3 bases and J by 5 bases; unmatched bases: 7. The CDR3 extends over 15 amino acids. CDR3 sequence reads: CASGFSYGGDNEQFF. The DNA of the CDR3 is TGTGCTAGTGGTTTTTCTTATGGGGGGGACAATGAGCAGTTCTTC.

The chain has TRBV24-1 and TRBJ2-1; D gene uncertain. Germline-derived CDR1 and CDR2 are KGHDR and SFDVKD. The CDR3 has 15 residues. Trimming took off 0 bases at V and 2 bases at J, with 7 bases between the two ends. This chain's CDR3 is CATSDLGGTYNEQFF. DNA of the CDR3: TGTGCCACCAGTGATTTGGGCGGTACCTACAATGAGCAGTTCTTC.

The chain is built from TRBV19 and TRBJ1-1, with a tentative D call TRBD1 (5 bases). Looked up from germline, CDR1 is LNHDA and CDR2 is SQIVND (reference sequence). The CDR3 runs 13 residues. Trimming left V 3 bases short and J 6 bases short, with 11 bases between. CDR3 coding DNA: TGTGCCAGTAGTATGGGCAGGGCCTCTGAAGCTTTCTTT. Residues: CASSMGRASEAFF. The full variable domain, completed using reference TRBV19 and TRBJ1-1, is DGGITQSPKYLFRKEGQNVTLSCEQNLNHDAMYWYRQDPGQGLRLIYYSQIVNDFQKGDIAEGYSVSREKKESFPLTVTSAQKNPTAFYLCASSMGRASEAFFGQGTRLTVV.

The V and J genes are TRBV7-9 and TRBJ1-1; D gene uncertain. The germline V gene encodes CDR1 SEHNR and CDR2 FQNEAQ (reference sequence). V lost 6 bases and J lost 1, with 15 bases in between. CDR3 length: 15 residues. The CDR3 region is CASSSLITSNTEAFF. The CDR3 region has the DNA TGTGCCAGCAGTTCCCTCATCACATCGAACACTGAAGCTTTCTTT.

This sequence joins TRBV6-5 and TRBJ2-4, with TRBD1 matching 7 bases. The germline V gene has CDR1 MNHEY and CDR2 SVGAGI. The V segment lost 4 bases and the J segment 7 bases; nucleotides outside the gene matches: 10. The CDR3 consists of 15 residues. The CDR3 coding sequence is TGTGCCAGCAGTTCCACGACAGGGAGTGGGAACATTCAGTACTTC. Translated: CASSSTTGSGNIQYF.

This clone has more than one count but fewer than ten. This chain joins TRBV27 and TRBJ2-3, with 11 nucleotides matching TRBD2. Trimming took 4 bases from V and 3 from J; bases not matched to a gene: 0. This CDR3 region has 14 residues. Germline-derived CDR1 and CDR2 are MNHEY and SMNVEV (reference sequence). The CDR3 is CASSWTSGTDTQYF. The DNA for the CDR3 is TGTGCCAGCAGTTGGACTAGCGGGACAGATACGCAGTATTTT.

The rearrangement joins TRBV5-1 to TRBJ2-2, with 8 bases lining up with TRBD2. V dropped 2 bases and J dropped 6; count of bases not matched to a gene: 6. The germline V gene encodes CDR1 SGHRS and CDR2 YFSETQ. The CDR3 consists of 15 residues. The CDR3 here is CASSFQAGVSGELFF. CDR3 DNA: TGCGCCAGCAGCTTTCAAGCGGGAGTATCCGGGGAGCTGTTTTTT.

The gene calls are TRBV2 and TRBJ2-1, with 10 bases lining up with TRBD2. The CDR3 is made up of 15 amino acids. Germline V gene data show CDR1 as SNHLY and CDR2 as FYNNEI. V was clipped by 6 bases and J by 4 bases; unmatched bases: 6. The CDR3 DNA is TGTGCCAGCAGAACCGGGACTAGCGATTACAATGAGCAGTTCTTC. It translates to CASRTGTSDYNEQFF.